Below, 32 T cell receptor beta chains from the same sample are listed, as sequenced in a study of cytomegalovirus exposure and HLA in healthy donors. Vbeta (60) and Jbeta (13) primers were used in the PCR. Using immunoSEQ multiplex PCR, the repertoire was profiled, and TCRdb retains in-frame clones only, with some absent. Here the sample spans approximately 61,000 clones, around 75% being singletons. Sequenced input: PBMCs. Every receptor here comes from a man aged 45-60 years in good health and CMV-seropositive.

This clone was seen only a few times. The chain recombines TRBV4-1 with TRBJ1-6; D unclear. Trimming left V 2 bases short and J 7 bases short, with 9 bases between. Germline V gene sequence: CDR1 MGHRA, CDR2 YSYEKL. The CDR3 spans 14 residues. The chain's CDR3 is CASSQITGNSPLHF. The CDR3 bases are TGCGCCAGCAGCCAAATTACGGGGAATTCACCCCTCCACTTT.

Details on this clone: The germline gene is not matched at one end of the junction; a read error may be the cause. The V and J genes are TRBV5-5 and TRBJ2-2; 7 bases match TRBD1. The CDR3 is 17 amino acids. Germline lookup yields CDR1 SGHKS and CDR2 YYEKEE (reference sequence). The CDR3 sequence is CVSKALGTALNTGELFF. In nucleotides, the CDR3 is TGTGTCAGCAAGGCCCTCGGGACAGCTTTAAACACCGGGGAGCTGTTTTTT.

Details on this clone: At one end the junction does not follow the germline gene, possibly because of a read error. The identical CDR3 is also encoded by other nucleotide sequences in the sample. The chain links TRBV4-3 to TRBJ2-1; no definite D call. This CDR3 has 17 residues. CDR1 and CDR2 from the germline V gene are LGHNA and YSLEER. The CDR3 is CASSQDIIALIYNAQFF. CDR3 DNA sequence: TGCGCCAGCAGCCAAGATATCATTGCACTAATCTACAATGCGCAGTTCTTC.

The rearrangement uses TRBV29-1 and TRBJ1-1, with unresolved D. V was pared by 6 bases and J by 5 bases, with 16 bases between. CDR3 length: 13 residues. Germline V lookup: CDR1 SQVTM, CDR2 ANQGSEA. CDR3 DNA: TGCAGCGTGGAGGACGCTTATCGGACTGAAGCTTTCTTT. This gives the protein CSVEDAYRTEAFF.

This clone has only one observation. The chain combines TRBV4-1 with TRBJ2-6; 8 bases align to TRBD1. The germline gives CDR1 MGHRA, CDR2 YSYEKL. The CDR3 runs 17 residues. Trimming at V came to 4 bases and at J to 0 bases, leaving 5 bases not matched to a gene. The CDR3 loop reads CASSRQGTNSGANVLTF. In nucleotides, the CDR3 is TGCGCCAGCAGCCGACAGGGGACCAACTCTGGGGCCAACGTCCTGACTTTC.

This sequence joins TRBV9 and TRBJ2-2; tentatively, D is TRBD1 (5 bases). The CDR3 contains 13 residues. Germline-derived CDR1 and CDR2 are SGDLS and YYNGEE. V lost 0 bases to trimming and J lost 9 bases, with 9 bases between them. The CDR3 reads CASSVEGRRELFF. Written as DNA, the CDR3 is TGTGCCAGCAGCGTAGAGGGGCGACGGGAGCTGTTTTTT.

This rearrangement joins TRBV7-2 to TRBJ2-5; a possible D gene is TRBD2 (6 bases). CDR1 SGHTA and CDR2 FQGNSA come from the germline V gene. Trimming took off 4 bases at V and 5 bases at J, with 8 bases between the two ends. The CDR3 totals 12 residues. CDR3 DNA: TGTGCCAGCAGCTCTGGGAGGGAGACCCAGTACTTC. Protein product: CASSSGRETQYF.

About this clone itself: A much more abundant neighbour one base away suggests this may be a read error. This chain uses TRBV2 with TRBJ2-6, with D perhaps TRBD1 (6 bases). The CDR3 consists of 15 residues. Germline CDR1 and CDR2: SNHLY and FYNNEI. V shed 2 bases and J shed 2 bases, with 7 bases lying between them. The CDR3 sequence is CASSERGTGANVLTF. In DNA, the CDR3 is TGTGCCAGCAGTGAAAGGGGGACTGGGGCCAACGTCCTGACTTTC.

DNA for the CDR3: TGTGCCAGCAGTTCCCGGACAGGGTATCCGCCCCAGCATTTT. Its translation is CASSSRTGYPPQHF. This chain links TRBV6-1 with TRBJ1-5, with 8 bases aligning to TRBD1. In germline, CDR1 is MNHNS, CDR2 SASEGT. This CDR3 has 14 residues. V lost 5 bases to trimming and J lost 9 bases; unmatched junction nucleotides: 9.

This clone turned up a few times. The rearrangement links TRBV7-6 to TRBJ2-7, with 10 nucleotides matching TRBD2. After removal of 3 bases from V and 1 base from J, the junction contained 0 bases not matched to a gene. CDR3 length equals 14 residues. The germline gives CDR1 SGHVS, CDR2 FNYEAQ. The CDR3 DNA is TGTGCCAGCAGCTTGACTAGCGGGTCCTACGAGCAGTACTTC. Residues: CASSLTSGSYEQYF.

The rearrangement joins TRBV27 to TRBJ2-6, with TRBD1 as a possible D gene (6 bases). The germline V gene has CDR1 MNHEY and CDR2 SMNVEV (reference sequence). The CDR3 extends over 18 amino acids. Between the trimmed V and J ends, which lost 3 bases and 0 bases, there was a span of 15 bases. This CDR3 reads CASSFRPTGASGANVLTF. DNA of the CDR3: TGTGCCAGCAGTTTCCGGCCGACAGGAGCCTCTGGGGCCAACGTCCTGACTTTC. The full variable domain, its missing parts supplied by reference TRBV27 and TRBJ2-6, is EAQVTQNPRYLITVTGKKLTVTCSQNMNHEYMSWYRQDPGLGLRQIYYSMNVEVTDKGDVPEGYKVSRKEKRNFPLILESPSPNQTSLYFCASSFRPTGASGANVLTFGAGSRLTVL.

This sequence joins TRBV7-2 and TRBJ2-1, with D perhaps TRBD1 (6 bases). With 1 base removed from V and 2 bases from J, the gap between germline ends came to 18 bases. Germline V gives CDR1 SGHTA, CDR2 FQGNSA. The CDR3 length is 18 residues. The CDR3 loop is CASSLEAHREWTYNEQFF. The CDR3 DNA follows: TGTGCCAGCAGCTTAGAGGCCCACAGGGAATGGACCTACAATGAGCAGTTCTTC.

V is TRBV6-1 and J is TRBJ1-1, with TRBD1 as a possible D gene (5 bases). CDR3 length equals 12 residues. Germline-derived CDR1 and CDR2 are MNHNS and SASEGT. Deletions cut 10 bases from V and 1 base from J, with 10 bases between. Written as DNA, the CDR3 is TGTGCCACTCAGACAGCGAACACTGAAGCTTTCTTT. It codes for CATQTANTEAFF.

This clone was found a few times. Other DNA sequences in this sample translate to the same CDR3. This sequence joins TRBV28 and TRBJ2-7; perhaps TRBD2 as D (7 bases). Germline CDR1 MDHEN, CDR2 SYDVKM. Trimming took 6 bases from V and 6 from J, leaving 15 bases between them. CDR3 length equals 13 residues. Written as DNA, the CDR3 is TGTGCCAGCAGGGGGGCGGGGAGGGCCGAGCAGTACTTC. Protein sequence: CASRGAGRAEQYF. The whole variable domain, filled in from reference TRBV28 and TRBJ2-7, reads DVKVTQSSRYLVKRTGEKVFLECVQDMDHENMFWYRQDPGLGLRLIYFSYDVKMKEKGDIPEGYSVSREKKERFSLILESASTNQTSMYLCASRGAGRAEQYFGPGTRLTVT.

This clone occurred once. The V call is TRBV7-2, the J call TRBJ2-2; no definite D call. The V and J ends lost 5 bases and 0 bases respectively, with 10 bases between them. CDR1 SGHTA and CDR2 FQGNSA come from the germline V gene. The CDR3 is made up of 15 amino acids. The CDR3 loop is CASSQVRSNTGELFF. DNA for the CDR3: TGTGCCAGCAGCCAGGTCCGGTCGAACACCGGGGAGCTGTTTTTT.

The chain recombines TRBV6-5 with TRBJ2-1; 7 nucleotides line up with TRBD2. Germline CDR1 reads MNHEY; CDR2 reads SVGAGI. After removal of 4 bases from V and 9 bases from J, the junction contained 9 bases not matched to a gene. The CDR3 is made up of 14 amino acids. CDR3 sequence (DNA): TGTGCCAGCAGTTTTGGTCCGGGGGGAATTGAGCAGTTCTTC. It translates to CASSFGPGGIEQFF.

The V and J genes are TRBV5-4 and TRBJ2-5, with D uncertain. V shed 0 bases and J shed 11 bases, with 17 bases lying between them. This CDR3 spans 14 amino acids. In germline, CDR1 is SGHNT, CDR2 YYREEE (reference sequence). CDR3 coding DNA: TGTGCCAGCAGCTTGGAATTGGCGCTTGGAGAGCAGTACTTC. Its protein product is CASSLELALGEQYF.

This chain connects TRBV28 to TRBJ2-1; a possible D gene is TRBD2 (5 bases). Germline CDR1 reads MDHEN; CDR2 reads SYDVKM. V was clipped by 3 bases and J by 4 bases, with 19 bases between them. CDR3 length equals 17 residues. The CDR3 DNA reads TGTGCCAGCAGTTTGGCGACTATCGAAGGGTATTACAATGAGCAGTTCTTC. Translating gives CASSLATIEGYYNEQFF.

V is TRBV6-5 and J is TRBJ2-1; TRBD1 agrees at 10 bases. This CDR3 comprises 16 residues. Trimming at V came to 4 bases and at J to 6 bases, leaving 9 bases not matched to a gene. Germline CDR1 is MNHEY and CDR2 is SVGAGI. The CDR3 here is CASSSPYRDRGNEQFF. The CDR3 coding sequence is TGTGCCAGCAGTTCTCCATACCGGGACAGGGGCAATGAGCAGTTCTTC.

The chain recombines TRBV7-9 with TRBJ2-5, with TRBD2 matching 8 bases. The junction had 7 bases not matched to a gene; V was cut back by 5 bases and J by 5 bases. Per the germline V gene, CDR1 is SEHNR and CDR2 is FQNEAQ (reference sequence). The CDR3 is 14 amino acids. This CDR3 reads CASSLSGSFETQYF. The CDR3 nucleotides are TGTGCCAGCAGCCTCAGCGGGAGTTTCGAGACCCAGTACTTC.

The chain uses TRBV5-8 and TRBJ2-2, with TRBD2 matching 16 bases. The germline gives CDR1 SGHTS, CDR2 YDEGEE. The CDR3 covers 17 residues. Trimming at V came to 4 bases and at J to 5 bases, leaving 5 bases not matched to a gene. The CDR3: CASSAGTSGRVTGELFF. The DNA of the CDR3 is TGTGCCAGCAGCGCCGGGACTAGCGGGAGGGTGACCGGGGAGCTGTTTTTT.

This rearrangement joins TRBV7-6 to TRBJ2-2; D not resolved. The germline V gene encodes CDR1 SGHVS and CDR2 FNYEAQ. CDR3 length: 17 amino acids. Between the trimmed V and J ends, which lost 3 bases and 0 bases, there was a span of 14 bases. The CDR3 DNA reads TGTGCCAGCAGCTTGGTTCCTTTAGGAGCGAACACCGGGGAGCTGTTTTTT. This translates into CASSLVPLGANTGELFF.

The CDR3 spells CASSSLAGRNNEQFF. The CDR3 nucleotides read TGTGCCAGCAGTTCCCTAGCGGGACGTAACAATGAGCAGTTCTTC. The chain links TRBV28 to TRBJ2-1; 9 bases are shared with TRBD2. The CDR3 loop spans 15 amino acids. V lost 4 bases, J lost 5 bases, and 6 bases stayed unmatched. Germline-derived CDR1 and CDR2 are MDHEN and SYDVKM.

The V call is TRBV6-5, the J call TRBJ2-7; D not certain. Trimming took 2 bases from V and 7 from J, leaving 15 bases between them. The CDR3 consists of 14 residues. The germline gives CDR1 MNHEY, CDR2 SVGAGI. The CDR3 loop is CASSYGGLSVEQYF. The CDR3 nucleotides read TGTGCCAGCAGTTACGGCGGCTTGTCGGTTGAGCAGTACTTC.

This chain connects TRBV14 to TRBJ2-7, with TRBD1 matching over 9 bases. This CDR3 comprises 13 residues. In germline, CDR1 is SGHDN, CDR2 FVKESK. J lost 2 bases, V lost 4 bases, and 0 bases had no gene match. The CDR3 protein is CASSRDRAYEQYF. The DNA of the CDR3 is TGTGCCAGCAGCCGGGACAGGGCCTACGAGCAGTACTTC.

CDR3 sequence: CASSPGGSGANVLTF. The CDR3 region has the DNA TGTGCCAGCAGCCCGGGGGGTTCGGGGGCCAACGTCCTGACTTTC. The genes are TRBV2 and TRBJ2-6, with TRBD2 matching 7 bases. The germline CDR1 and CDR2 sequences are SNHLY and FYNNEI. The CDR3 extends over 15 amino acids. With 6 bases clipped from V and 4 bases from J, the junction kept 6 bases outside the gene matches.

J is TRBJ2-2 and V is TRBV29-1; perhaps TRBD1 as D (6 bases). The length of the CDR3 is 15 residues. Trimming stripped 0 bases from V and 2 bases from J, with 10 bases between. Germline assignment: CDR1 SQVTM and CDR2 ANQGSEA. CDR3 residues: CSVEDPGANTGELFF. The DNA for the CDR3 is TGCAGCGTTGAAGATCCAGGGGCCAACACCGGGGAGCTGTTTTTT.

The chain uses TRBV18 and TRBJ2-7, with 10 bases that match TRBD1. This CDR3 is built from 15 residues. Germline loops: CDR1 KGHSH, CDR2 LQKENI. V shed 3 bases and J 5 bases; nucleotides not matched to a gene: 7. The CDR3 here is CASSPTLGQGNEQYF. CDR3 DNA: TGTGCCAGCTCACCGACGTTGGGACAGGGGAACGAGCAGTACTTC.

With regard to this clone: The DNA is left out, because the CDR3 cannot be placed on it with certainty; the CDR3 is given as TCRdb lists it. The CDR3 sequence: CASSVAVGTYNEQLF. V and J are TRBV9 and TRBJ2-1; the DNA was not compared with TRBD1, the D call given in the table. Germline lookup yields CDR1 SGDLS and CDR2 YYNGEE. The CDR3 is 15 amino acids in total, end residues counted.

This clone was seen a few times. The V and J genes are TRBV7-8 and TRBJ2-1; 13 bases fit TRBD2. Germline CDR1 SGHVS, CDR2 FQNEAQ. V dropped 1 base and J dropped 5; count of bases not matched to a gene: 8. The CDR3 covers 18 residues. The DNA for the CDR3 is TGTGCCAGCAGCTTAGGTAAACTAGCGGGAGGGCCACACAATGAGCAGTTCTTC. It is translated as CASSLGKLAGGPHNEQFF. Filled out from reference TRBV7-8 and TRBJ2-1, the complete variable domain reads GAGVSQSPRYKVAKRGQDVALRCDPISGHVSLFWYQQALGQGPEFLTYFQNEAQLDKSGLPSDRFFAERPEGSVSTLKIQRTQQEDSAVYLCASSLGKLAGGPHNEQFFGPGTRLTVL.

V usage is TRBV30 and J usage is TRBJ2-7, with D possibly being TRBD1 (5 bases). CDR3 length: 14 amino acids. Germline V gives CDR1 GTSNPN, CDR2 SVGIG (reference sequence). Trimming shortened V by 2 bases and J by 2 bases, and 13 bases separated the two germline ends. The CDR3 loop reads CAWSRGQGAYEQYF. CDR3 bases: TGTGCCTGGAGTAGGGGCCAGGGTGCCTACGAGCAGTACTTC.

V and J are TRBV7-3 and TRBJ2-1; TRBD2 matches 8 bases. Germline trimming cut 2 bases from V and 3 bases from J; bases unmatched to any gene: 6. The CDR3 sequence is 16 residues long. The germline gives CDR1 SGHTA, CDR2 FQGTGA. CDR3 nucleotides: TGTGCCAGCAGCTTAGGGGTAGCGGGGAGCTACAATGAGCAGTTCTTC. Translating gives CASSLGVAGSYNEQFF.